This T cell receptor (beta chain) appears in the sequencing data of a study of CD8 T cells in Susac syndrome. The authors reverse transcribed roughly 0.5 to 1 ug RNA with random hexamers. TCRdb re-called the immunoSEQ multiplex PCR reads with MiXCR, one entry per CDR3 protein. The sample shows 200,000 to 250,000 distinct CDR3 sequences, approximately 90% of them seen only once. CDR3 length: 13 residues. V lost 0 bases to trimming and J lost 4 bases, with 7 bases between them. Per the germline V gene, CDR1 is SGHRS and CDR2 is YFSETQ. The chain combines TRBV5-1 with TRBJ1-1; no clear D. This clonotype originated in a human donor with multiple sclerosis. Sequencing was performed on CD8+ T cells from PBMCs. Written as DNA, the CDR3 is TGCGCCAGCAGCTTGGGAACAGTCACTGAAGCTTTCTTT. This codes for CASSLGTVTEAFF.